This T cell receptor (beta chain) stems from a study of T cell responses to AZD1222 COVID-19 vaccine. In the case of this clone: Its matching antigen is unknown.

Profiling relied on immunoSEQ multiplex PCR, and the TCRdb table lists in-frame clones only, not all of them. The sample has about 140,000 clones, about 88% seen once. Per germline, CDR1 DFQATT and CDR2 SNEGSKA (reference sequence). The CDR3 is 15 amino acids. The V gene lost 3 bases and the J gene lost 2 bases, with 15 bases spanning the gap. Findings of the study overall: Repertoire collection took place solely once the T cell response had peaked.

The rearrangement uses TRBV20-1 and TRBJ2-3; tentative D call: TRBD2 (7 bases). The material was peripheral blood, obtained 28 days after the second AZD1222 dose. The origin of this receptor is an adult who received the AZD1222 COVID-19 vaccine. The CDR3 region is CSASFRGASTDTQYF. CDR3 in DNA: TGCAGTGCTAGTTTTCGGGGGGCGTCCACAGATACGCAGTATTTT.